The 22 T cell receptor beta chains in this list originate from one sample, sequenced in a study of molecular identifiers for immune sequencing clone quantification. From the PCR reads, TCRdb called clonotypes with MiXCR, one entry per CDR3 protein. Among nearly 650,000 distinct CDR3 sequences, roughly 25% were seen once, and the ten largest hold about 0.84%. Sequencing was carried out using naive CD8+ T cells from blood, with Jurkat cell RNA spiked in. Subset noted: FACS-sorted CD8+CD4-CCR7+CD45RA+ naive T cells. The source is a human donor in good health. Some libraries in this study had Jurkat cell RNA spiked in.

The chain links TRBV12-3 or TRBV12-4 to TRBJ1-5; tentatively, D is TRBD1 (5 bases). This CDR3 is built from 13 residues. The V and J ends lost 7 bases and 7 bases respectively, with 14 bases between them. In DNA, the CDR3 is TGTGCCAGCACCACCGTGGGGGGACAGCCCCAGCATTTT. Its protein product is CASTTVGGQPQHF.

This clonotype was seen many times. The rearrangement links TRBV20-1 to TRBJ1-1, with D tentatively TRBD1 (5 bases). V was clipped by 1 base and J by 0 bases, with 12 bases between them. This CDR3 is 15 amino acids long. The germline V gene encodes CDR1 DFQATT and CDR2 SNEGSKA (reference sequence). The CDR3 DNA is TGCAGTGCTAGAGTTCTACCGGACATGAACACTGAAGCTTTCTTT. Protein: CSARVLPDMNTEAFF.

The chain has TRBV3-1 and TRBJ2-7; unclear D gene. Deletions cut 1 base from V and 0 bases from J, with 7 bases between. CDR3 length: 14 residues. Per the germline V gene, CDR1 is LGHDT and CDR2 is YNNKEL (reference sequence). In DNA form, the CDR3 reads TGTGCCAGCAGCCAAGTACACGGCTCCTACGAGCAGTACTTC. Amino acids: CASSQVHGSYEQYF.

This clonotype was detected many times. The CDR3 region has the DNA TGCAGCGTTCCGGACAGGGGGAGAATTGGCTACACCTTC. Its protein is CSVPDRGRIGYTF. The chain joins TRBV29-1 to TRBJ1-2; 10 bases align to TRBD1. CDR3 size: 13 residues. Germline CDR1 and CDR2: SQVTM and ANQGSEA. With 5 bases clipped from V and 7 bases from J, the junction kept 7 bases outside the gene matches.

This clonotype was seen a handful of times. Given a much more abundant clone one base away, this may be a read error. This rearrangement joins TRBV29-1 to TRBJ1-1; 7 bases line up with TRBD1. The germline CDR1 and CDR2 sequences are SQVTM and ANQGSEA. The length of the CDR3 is 10 residues. For the CDR3, the DNA is TGCGGCGCCCGGGACAGTGAAGCTTTCTTT. It is translated as CGARDSEAFF.

This clonotype occurred many times. V gene TRBV7-2 combines with J gene TRBJ1-3, with D tentatively TRBD1 (5 bases). The CDR3 spans 14 residues. Germline V CDR1 and CDR2: SGHTA, FQGNSA. V lost 4 bases to trimming and J lost 0 bases, with 7 bases between them. CDR3 DNA sequence: TGTGCCAGCAGCTCCAGGGACTCTGGAAACACCATATATTTT. This codes for CASSSRDSGNTIYF.

The J gene is TRBJ2-1, the V gene TRBV19; no firm D call. The ends were cut back, 1 base at V and 2 bases at J, with 9 bases in the middle. The CDR3 sequence is 15 residues long. The V gene's germline CDR1 is LNHDA and CDR2 SQIVND (reference sequence). The CDR3 nucleotides read TGTGCCAGTAGTATAGTTTCCAGCCCCTACAATGAGCAGTTCTTC. It specifies CASSIVSSPYNEQFF.

This chain links TRBV24-1 with TRBJ1-2; D is unresolved. Germline V gene data show CDR1 as KGHDR and CDR2 as SFDVKD. The CDR3 length is 11 residues. Trimming shortened V by 10 bases and J by 8 bases, and 13 bases separated the two germline ends. The CDR3 sequence is CATRDREGYTF. The CDR3 DNA follows: TGTGCCACAAGAGACCGGGAAGGCTACACCTTC.

Many counts were recorded for this clonotype. The V gene is TRBV5-6, the J gene TRBJ2-5; D is unresolved. V was shortened by 5 bases and J by 4 bases, with 15 bases between the two germline ends. The CDR3 is 14 amino acids. CDR1 is SGHDT, CDR2 YYEEEE, per germline. Here the CDR3 DNA reads TGTGCCAGCAGTTTAGCAGGAACCCCAGAGACCCAGTACTTC. Translation: CASSLAGTPETQYF.

This clonotype was detected ten times or more. The chain carries TRBV11-1 and TRBJ2-4; 7 bases map to TRBD1. The CDR3 runs to 15 residues. J lost 4 bases, V lost 5 bases, and 8 bases had no gene match. Germline V gives CDR1 SGHAT, CDR2 FQDESV (reference sequence). The CDR3 nucleotides read TGTGCCAGCAGCAACTCTCCGGGACAGAAAAACATTCAGTACTTC. This codes for CASSNSPGQKNIQYF.

This clonotype was counted many times. The chain has TRBV6-2 or TRBV6-3 and TRBJ2-3; 7 bases align to TRBD1. V shed 6 bases, J shed 5 bases, and the junction held 17 bases outside the gene matches. CDR1 and CDR2 from the germline V gene are MNHEY and SVGEGT. This CDR3 has 17 residues. This CDR3 reads CASSSILEDRFEDTQYF. CDR3 bases: TGTGCCAGCAGCAGCATTCTCGAGGACAGGTTTGAAGATACGCAGTATTTT.

This clonotype occurred many times. J is TRBJ1-1 and V is TRBV3-1; D is perhaps TRBD1 (6 bases). Trimming pared 0 bases from V and 5 bases from J, leaving 10 bases between. CDR1 and CDR2 from the germline V gene are LGHDT and YNNKEL (reference sequence). The CDR3 consists of 14 residues. The CDR3 nucleotides are TGTGCCAGCAGCCAAGAGGTAGGGGGAACTGAAGCTTTCTTT. Amino acid sequence: CASSQEVGGTEAFF.

In the case of this clonotype: Since a much larger clone is just one base distant, this may be a read error. This chain joins TRBV20-1 and TRBJ2-7; no definite D call. This CDR3 comprises 15 residues. From germline, CDR1 is DFQATT and CDR2 SNEGSKA (reference sequence). For the CDR3, the DNA is TGCGGTGCTAGGGTTTACACTGAACCTTCCTACGAGCAGTACTTC. Translated, it gives CGARVYTEPSYEQYF.

This clonotype was picked up many times. The J gene is TRBJ1-1, the V gene TRBV15; D is undetermined. V lost 5 bases to trimming and J lost 0 bases, with 10 bases between them. The CDR3 runs to 14 residues. Germline V gene data show CDR1 as LNHNV and CDR2 as YYDKDF (reference sequence). CDR3 loop: CATSSLALNTEAFF. CDR3 DNA sequence: TGTGCCACCAGCTCTTTAGCACTGAACACTGAAGCTTTCTTT.

The V gene is TRBV21-1, the J gene TRBJ1-5; TRBD1 was called by the table and not checked on the DNA. TRBV21-1 is deemed a pseudogene. This CDR3 is built from 16 residues. The CDR3 DNA reads as TGTGCCAGCAGCAACAGTGGGGGCAGGGACCATCAGCCCCAGCATTTT. Translated: CASSNSGGRDHQPQHF.

The chain has TRBV11-2 and TRBJ2-5, with D tentatively TRBD1 or TRBD2 (5 bases each). CDR3 size: 16 residues. V lost 1 base to trimming and J lost 2 bases, with 14 bases between them. Germline CDR1 SGHAT, CDR2 FQNNGV. CDR3 nucleotides: TGTGCCAGCAGCTTAGGTGACATGGGGGAACAAGAGACCCAGTACTTC. This sequence encodes CASSLGDMGEQETQYF. The whole variable domain, remainder taken from reference TRBV11-2 and TRBJ2-5, is EAGVAQSPRYKIIEKRQSVAFWCNPISGHATLYWYQQILGQGPKLLIQFQNNGVVDDSQLPKDRFSAERLKGVDSTLKIQPAKLEDSAVYLCASSLGDMGEQETQYFGPGTRLLVL.

This clonotype was observed a single time. Just one base apart from a much larger clone, this may be a read error. This chain uses TRBV2 with TRBJ2-3; no definite D call. Germline V gene lookup returns CDR1 SNHLY and CDR2 FYNNEI. The germline V and J ends were trimmed by 8 bases and 4 bases, with 7 bases remaining between them. The CDR3 consists of 11 residues. CDR3 sequence (DNA): TGTGCCAGCGGGGTGTCAGATACGCAGTATTTT. This gives the protein CASGVSDTQYF. Complete variable domain (other parts from reference TRBV2 and TRBJ2-3): EPEVTQTPSHQVTQMGQEVILRCVPISNHLYFYWYRQILGQKVEFLVSFYNNEISEKSEIFDDQFSVERPDGSNFTLKIRSTKLEDSAMYFCASGVSDTQYFGPGTRLTVL.

The chain links TRBV27 to TRBJ2-2, with 8 positions matching TRBD2. After removal of 4 bases from V and 0 bases from J, the junction contained 1 base not matched to a gene. This CDR3 has 15 residues. Looked up from germline, CDR1 is MNHEY and CDR2 is SMNVEV (reference sequence). This chain's CDR3 is CASSYSGANTGELFF. CDR3 DNA: TGTGCCAGCAGTTATAGCGGGGCGAACACCGGGGAGCTGTTTTTT.

Of note for this clonotype: Being one base from a much bigger clone, this may be a read error. The chain links TRBV29-1 to TRBJ1-1, with TRBD1 as a possible D gene (6 bases). The CDR3 is 18 residues long. From germline, CDR1 is SQVTM and CDR2 ANQGSEA. CDR3 DNA: TGCAGCGTTGAAGTGCCGGGACAAGCTAATAGACTGAACACTGACGCTTTCTTT. It specifies CSVEVPGQANRLNTDAFF.

The chain employs TRBV19 and TRBJ2-1; D assignment may be TRBD1 or TRBD2 (5 bases each). CDR3 length: 15 residues. Trimming removed 7 bases from V and 0 bases from J, with 13 bases in between. In germline, CDR1 is LNHDA, CDR2 SQIVND (reference sequence). As DNA, the CDR3 is TGTGCCAGTACCCCTGGGGACCCCTCCTACAATGAGCAGTTCTTC. Its protein is CASTPGDPSYNEQFF.

There are a few counts of this clonotype. V usage is TRBV27 and J usage is TRBJ2-5; no clear D gene. V was pared by 5 bases and J by 4 bases, with 17 bases between. There are 15 residues in the CDR3. Looked up from germline, CDR1 is MNHEY and CDR2 is SMNVEV (reference sequence). The chain's CDR3 is CASSQNTRMGETQYF. The DNA of the CDR3 is TGTGCCAGCAGTCAAAACACAAGGATGGGAGAGACCCAGTACTTC.

This clonotype was observed once. The chain employs TRBV29-1 and TRBJ1-6, with TRBD1 matching over 10 bases. Per germline, CDR1 SQVTM and CDR2 ANQGSEA. The CDR3 sequence is 14 residues long. V dropped 4 bases and J dropped 9; count of bases not matched to a gene: 6. In DNA, the CDR3 is TGCAGCGTTGTCGACAGGGGGCTCGGTTCACCCCTCCACTTT. Protein sequence: CSVVDRGLGSPLHF.